A selection of T cell receptor beta chains follows, all from one sample in a study of blood T cell repertoires in COVID-19. Data came from immunoSEQ multiplex PCR; TCRdb stores just in-frame clones and leaves some out. Found here are around 60,000 clones, just under 90% of them singletons; the top ten hold around 8%. Input material: peripheral blood. These receptors all come from a human donor with active COVID-19. The donor label of this sample is uncertain. Each CDR3 is given without its conserved first and last residue. D genes are given only for firm matches. A row's size may be missing; if present it is once, few, many or a size class.

CDR3 length | J gene | clone size | V gene | D gene | CDR3 protein
14 | TRBJ2-3 | once | TRBV7-8 | - | ASSYGVGGTTDTQY
12 | TRBJ2-7 | - | TRBV4-2 | TRBD2 | ASSFGAGVYEQY
14 | TRBJ2-3 | - | TRBV9 | TRBD2 | ASSASGRGITDTQY
10 | TRBJ2-7 | - | TRBV5-6 | - | ASSLTSTEQY
13 | TRBJ1-1 | - | TRBV4-2 | - | ASSQGAGVNTEAF
12 | TRBJ1-5 | - | TRBV19 | - | ASSYRDKYQPQH
12 | TRBJ1-6 | - | TRBV5-1 | - | ASSFDRYNSPLH
13 | TRBJ1-4 | - | TRBV27 | - | ASSFRATTNEKLF
10 | TRBJ2-7 | - | TRBV3-1/TRBV3-2 | TRBD1 | ASSLTGDEQY
11 | TRBJ2-7 | - | TRBV13 | - | ASSWGRTYEQY
11 | TRBJ2-7 | - | TRBV10-3 | TRBD1 | AISTGGFYEQY
10 | TRBJ2-5 | - | TRBV10-2 | - | ASLTGSGTQY
16 | TRBJ2-3 | - | TRBV2 | TRBD2 | ASTRRDSGKGGTDTQY
10 | TRBJ1-6 | once | TRBV27 | - | ASSFLGRGLH
9 | TRBJ2-3 | once | TRBV27 | - | AAYGADTQY
13 | TRBJ1-1 | - | TRBV2 | - | ASSESSTPNTEAF
13 | TRBJ2-3 | - | TRBV9 | TRBD2 | ASSVQGLATDTQY
16 | TRBJ2-1 | - | TRBV6-2/TRBV6-3 | TRBD2 | ASSYSSLLAGPNNEQF
15 | TRBJ2-2 | - | TRBV21-1 | - | ASSKVIGTGDTGELF
13 | TRBJ2-5 | - | TRBV27 | - | ASSLGPSGGETQY
11 | TRBJ1-1 | - | TRBV25-1 | - | ASSPFLNTEAF
14 | TRBJ2-5 | - | TRBV4-2 | TRBD2 | ASSQDLAGGVGTQY
13 | TRBJ2-6 | - | TRBV4-3 | - | ASSQTGPEANVLT
14 | TRBJ2-7 | - | TRBV3-1/TRBV3-2 | TRBD2 | ASSLGLAGRSYEQY
12 | TRBJ1-1 | - | TRBV30 | - | AWRDIGRPPEAF
11 | TRBJ1-6 | - | TRBV27 | - | ASRERGNSPLH
15 | TRBJ2-7 | - | TRBV7-2 | TRBD2 | ASSPTAGAGVAYEQY
13 | TRBJ2-3 | - | TRBV7-9 | TRBD1 | ASSKGQSSTDTQY
13 | TRBJ2-1 | - | TRBV6-1 | - | ASSEDGQSYNEQF
13 | TRBJ2-1 | once | TRBV5-8 | - | ASSSAGGTYNEQF
12 | TRBJ1-2 | - | TRBV28 | TRBD1 | ASTPSGGIYGYT
12 | TRBJ2-7 | - | TRBV7-8 | - | ASSLLRGAGEQY
11 | TRBJ2-7 | - | TRBV7-2 | - | ASSQGLLYEQY
13 | TRBJ1-2 | - | TRBV19 | - | ASLPIGQGGYGYT
14 | TRBJ1-1 | few | TRBV18 | TRBD1 | ASSTPTGVSPQGAF
13 | TRBJ1-6 | few | TRBV7-2 | - | ASSLGDRRNSPLH
17 | TRBJ2-1 | - | TRBV5-8 | TRBD2 | ASRVHGLAGGGSYNEQF
13 | TRBJ2-1 | - | TRBV11-3 | TRBD2 | ASSFGLADYNEQF
14 | TRBJ1-1 | - | TRBV25-1 | - | ASSDRAGNWFTEAF
12 | TRBJ1-2 | - | TRBV15 | - | ATSRPGARYGYT
12 | TRBJ1-5 | - | TRBV7-2 | - | ASSLVGPSQPQH
12 | TRBJ1-4 | - | TRBV5-1 | - | ASSPGTPNEKLF
14 | TRBJ2-3 | - | TRBV5-6 | TRBD2 | ASSLSSGGSTDTQY
13 | TRBJ1-6 | - | TRBV4-3 | - | ASSQEPSSNSPLH
14 | TRBJ2-3 | - | TRBV28 | TRBD1 | ASSSPFDRDTDTQY
11 | TRBJ1-5 | - | TRBV19 | - | ASSIGTGQPQH